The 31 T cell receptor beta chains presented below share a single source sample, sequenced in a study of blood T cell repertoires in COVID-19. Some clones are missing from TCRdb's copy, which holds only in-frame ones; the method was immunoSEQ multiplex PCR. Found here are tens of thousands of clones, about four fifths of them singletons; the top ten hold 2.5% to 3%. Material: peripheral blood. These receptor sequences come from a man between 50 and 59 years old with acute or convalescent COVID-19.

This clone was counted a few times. The CDR3 coding sequence is TGTGCCAGCTCACCCCGACCCCCCACAGGGGGCAGCTCTGGGGCCAACGTCCTGACTTTC. Its protein is CASSPRPPTGGSSGANVLTF. The chain couples TRBV18 to TRBJ2-6; 9 bases map to TRBD1. The CDR3 contains 20 residues. J gave up 0 bases and V 3 bases, and 12 bases lay outside the gene matches. Germline V gene lookup returns CDR1 KGHSH and CDR2 LQKENI.

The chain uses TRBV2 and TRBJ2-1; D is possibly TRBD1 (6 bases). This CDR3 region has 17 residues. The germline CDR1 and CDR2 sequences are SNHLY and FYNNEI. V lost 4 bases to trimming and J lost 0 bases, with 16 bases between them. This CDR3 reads CASSATPGHSSYNEQFF. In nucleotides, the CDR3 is TGTGCCAGCAGTGCCACCCCGGGACATAGCTCCTACAATGAGCAGTTCTTC.

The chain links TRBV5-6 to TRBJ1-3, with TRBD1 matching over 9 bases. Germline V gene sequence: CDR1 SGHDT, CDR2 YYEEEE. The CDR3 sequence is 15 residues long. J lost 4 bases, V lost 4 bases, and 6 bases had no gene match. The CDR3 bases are TGTGCCAGCAGCCCAGACAGGGGGAAAGGAAACACCATATATTTT. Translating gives CASSPDRGKGNTIYF.

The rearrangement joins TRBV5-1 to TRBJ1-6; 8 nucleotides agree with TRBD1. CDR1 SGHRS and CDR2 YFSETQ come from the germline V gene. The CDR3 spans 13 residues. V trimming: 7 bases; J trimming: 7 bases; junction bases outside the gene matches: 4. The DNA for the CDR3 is TGCGCCAGCTCACAGGGGGACAATTCACCCCTCCACTTT. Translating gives CASSQGDNSPLHF.

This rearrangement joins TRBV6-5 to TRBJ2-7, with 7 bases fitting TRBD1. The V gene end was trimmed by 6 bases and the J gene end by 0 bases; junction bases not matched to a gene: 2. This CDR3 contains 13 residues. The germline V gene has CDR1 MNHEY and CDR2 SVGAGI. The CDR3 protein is CASRGTDSYEQYF. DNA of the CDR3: TGTGCCAGCAGAGGGACAGACTCCTACGAGCAGTACTTC.

The CDR3 coding sequence is TGTGCCAGCAGATCATACAATGAGCAGTTCTTC. Protein: CASRSYNEQFF. The rearrangement links TRBV6-5 to TRBJ2-1, with no clear D. Germline assignment: CDR1 MNHEY and CDR2 SVGAGI. V lost 6 bases and J lost 4, with 4 bases in between. This CDR3 comprises 11 residues.

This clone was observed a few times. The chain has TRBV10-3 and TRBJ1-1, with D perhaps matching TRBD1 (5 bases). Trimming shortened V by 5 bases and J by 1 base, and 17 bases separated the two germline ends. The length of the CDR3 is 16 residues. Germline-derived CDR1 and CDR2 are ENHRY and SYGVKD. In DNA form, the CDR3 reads TGTGCCATCAGTACCTCAGGGCCATCCGGGAACACTGAAGCTTTCTTT. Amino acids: CAISTSGPSGNTEAFF.

The CDR3 reads CASSPGGLGTDTQYF. Here the CDR3 DNA reads TGTGCCAGCAGCCCCGGGGGGTTGGGCACAGATACGCAGTATTTT. V usage is TRBV7-3 and J usage is TRBJ2-3; 7 bases are a match to TRBD2. Per germline, CDR1 SGHTA and CDR2 FQGTGA. J was trimmed by 1 base and V by 5 bases; bases with no gene match: 6. The CDR3 runs 15 residues.

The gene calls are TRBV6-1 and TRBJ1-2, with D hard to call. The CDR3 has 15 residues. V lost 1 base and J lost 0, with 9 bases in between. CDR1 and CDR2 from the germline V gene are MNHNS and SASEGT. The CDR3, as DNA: TGTGCCAGCAGTGAAGGGGCGGGAGCTAACTATGGCTACACCTTC. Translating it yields CASSEGAGANYGYTF.

The CDR3 protein is CASSLVLAGGLETQYF. CDR3 DNA: TGTGCCAGCAGCTTGGTACTAGCGGGGGGGTTAGAGACCCAGTACTTC. This sequence joins TRBV11-2 and TRBJ2-5; TRBD2 aligns across 13 bases. CDR1 is SGHAT and CDR2 is FQNNGV in the germline V gene. This CDR3 has 16 amino acids. J was trimmed by 4 bases and V by 3 bases; bases with no gene match: 5.

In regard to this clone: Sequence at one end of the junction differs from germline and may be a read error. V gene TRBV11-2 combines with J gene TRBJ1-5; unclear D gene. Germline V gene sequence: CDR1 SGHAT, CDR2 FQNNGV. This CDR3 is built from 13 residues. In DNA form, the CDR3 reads TGTGCCAGCAGCTTAGAAAGCAAGCAGCCCCAGCATTTT. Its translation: CASSLESKQPQHF.

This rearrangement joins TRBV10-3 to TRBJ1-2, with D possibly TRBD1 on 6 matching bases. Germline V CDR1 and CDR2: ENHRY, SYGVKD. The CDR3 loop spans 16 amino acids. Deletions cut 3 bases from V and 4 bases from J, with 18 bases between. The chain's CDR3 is CAISDPGQRRTYGYTF. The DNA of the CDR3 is TGTGCCATCAGTGACCCTGGACAGAGACGAACCTATGGCTACACCTTC.

The CDR3 sequence: CASSFDRTYGYTF. The CDR3 region has the DNA TGTGCCAGCAGTTTTGACAGGACCTATGGCTACACCTTC. The V and J genes are TRBV5-6 and TRBJ1-2, with a tentative D call TRBD1 (6 bases). Germline V gives CDR1 SGHDT, CDR2 YYEEEE. The germline V and J ends were trimmed by 5 bases and 4 bases, with 12 bases remaining between them. This CDR3 has 13 residues.

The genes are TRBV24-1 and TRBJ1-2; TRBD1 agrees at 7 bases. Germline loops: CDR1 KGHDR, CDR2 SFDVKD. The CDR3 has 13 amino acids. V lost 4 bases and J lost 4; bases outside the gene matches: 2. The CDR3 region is CATSDRDSYGYTF. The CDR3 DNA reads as TGTGCCACCAGTGACCGGGACAGCTATGGCTACACCTTC.

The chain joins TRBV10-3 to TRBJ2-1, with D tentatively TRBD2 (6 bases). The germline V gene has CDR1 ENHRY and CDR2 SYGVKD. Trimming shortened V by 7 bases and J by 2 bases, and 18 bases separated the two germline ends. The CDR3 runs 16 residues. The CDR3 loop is CAITGTTGETYNEQFF. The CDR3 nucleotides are TGTGCCATCACCGGAACGACGGGGGAGACCTACAATGAGCAGTTCTTC.

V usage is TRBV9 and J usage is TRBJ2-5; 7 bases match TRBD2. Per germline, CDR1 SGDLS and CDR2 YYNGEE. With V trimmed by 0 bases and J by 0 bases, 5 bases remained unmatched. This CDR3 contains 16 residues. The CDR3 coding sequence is TGTGCCAGCAGCGTAGATTGGGGGGGGTACCAAGAGACCCAGTACTTC. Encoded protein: CASSVDWGGYQETQYF.

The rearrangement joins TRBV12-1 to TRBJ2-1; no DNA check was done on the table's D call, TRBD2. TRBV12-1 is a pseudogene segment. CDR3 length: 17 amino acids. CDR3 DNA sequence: TGTGCCAGCAGCTTTGGCACCGCGGCCAGCTCCTACAATGAGCAGTTCTTC. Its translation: CASSFGTAASSYNEQFF.

The CDR3 here is CATWTSGKSDTQYF. CDR3 nucleotide sequence: TGTGCCACCTGGACTAGCGGGAAATCAGATACGCAGTATTTT. The chain recombines TRBV28 with TRBJ2-3; 12 nucleotides agree with TRBD2. CDR1 is MDHEN, CDR2 SYDVKM, per germline. CDR3 length: 14 amino acids. J was trimmed by 4 bases and V by 10 bases; bases with no gene match: 6. The full variable domain, its missing parts supplied by reference TRBV28 and TRBJ2-3, is DVKVTQSSRYLVKRTGEKVFLECVQDMDHENMFWYRQDPGLGLRLIYFSYDVKMKEKGDIPEGYSVSREKKERFSLILESASTNQTSMYLCATWTSGKSDTQYFGPGTRLTVL.

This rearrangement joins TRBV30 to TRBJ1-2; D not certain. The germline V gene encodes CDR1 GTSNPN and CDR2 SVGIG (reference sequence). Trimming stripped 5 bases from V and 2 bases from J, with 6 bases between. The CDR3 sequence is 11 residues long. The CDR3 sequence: CAWAGNYGYTF. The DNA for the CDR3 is TGTGCCTGGGCCGGGAACTATGGCTACACCTTC.

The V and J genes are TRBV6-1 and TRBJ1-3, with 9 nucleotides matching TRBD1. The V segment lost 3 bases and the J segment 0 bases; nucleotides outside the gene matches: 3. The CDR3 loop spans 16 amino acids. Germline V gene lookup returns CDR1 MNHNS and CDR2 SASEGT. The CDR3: CASSELDRGSGNTIYF. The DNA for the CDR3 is TGTGCCAGCAGTGAGCTGGACAGGGGCTCTGGAAACACCATATATTTT.

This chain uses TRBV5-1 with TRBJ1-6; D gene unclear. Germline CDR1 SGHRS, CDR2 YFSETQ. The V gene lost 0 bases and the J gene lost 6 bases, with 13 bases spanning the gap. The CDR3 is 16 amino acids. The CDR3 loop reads CASSLVSKEPNSPLHF. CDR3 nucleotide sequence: TGCGCCAGCAGCTTGGTCTCTAAGGAGCCTAATTCACCCCTCCACTTT.

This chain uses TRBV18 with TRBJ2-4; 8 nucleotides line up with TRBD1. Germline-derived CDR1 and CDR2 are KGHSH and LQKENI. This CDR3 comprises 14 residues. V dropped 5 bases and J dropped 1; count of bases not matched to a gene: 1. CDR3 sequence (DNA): TGTGCCAGCTCAGGGGACAGGGCCAAAAACATTCAGTACTTC. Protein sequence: CASSGDRAKNIQYF.

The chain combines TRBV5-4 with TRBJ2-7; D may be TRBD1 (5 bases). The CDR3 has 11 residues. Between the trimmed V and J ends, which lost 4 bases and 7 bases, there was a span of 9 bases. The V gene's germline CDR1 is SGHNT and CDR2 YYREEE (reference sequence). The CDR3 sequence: CASSGAGEQYF. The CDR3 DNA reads TGTGCCAGCAGCGGGGCCGGAGAGCAGTACTTC.

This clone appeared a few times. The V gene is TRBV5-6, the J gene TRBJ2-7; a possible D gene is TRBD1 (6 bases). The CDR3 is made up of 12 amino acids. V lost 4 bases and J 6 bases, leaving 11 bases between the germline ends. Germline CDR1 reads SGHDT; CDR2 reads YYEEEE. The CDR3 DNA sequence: TGTGCCAGCAGCCAGACAGGCGCCGAGCAGTACTTC. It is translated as CASSQTGAEQYF.

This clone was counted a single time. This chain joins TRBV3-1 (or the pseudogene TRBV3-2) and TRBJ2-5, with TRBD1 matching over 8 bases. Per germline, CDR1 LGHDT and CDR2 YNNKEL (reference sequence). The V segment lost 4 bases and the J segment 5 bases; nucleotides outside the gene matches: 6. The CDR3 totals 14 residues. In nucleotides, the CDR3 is TGTGCCAGCAGCCCCGCGGCAGGGGGCGAGACCCAGTACTTC. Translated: CASSPAAGGETQYF.

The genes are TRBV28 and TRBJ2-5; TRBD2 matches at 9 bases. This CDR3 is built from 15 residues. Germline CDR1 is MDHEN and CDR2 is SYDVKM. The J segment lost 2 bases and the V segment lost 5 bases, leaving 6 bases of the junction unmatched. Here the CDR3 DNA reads TGTGCCAGCAGTATACGACTAGCGGCTCAAGAGACCCAGTACTTC. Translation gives CASSIRLAAQETQYF. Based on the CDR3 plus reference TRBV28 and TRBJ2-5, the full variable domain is DVKVTQSSRYLVKRTGEKVFLECVQDMDHENMFWYRQDPGLGLRLIYFSYDVKMKEKGDIPEGYSVSREKKERFSLILESASTNQTSMYLCASSIRLAAQETQYFGPGTRLLVL.

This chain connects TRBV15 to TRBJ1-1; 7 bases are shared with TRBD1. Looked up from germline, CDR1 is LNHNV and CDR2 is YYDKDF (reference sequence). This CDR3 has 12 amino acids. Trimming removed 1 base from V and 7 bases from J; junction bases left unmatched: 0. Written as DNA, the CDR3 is TGTGCCACCAGCAGAGGGGACAGTGAAGCTTTCTTT. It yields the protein CATSRGDSEAFF.

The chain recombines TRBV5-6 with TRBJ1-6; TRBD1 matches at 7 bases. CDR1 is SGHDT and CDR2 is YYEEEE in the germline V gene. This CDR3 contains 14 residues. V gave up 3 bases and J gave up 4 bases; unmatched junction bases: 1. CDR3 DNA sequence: TGTGCCAGCAGCTGGGGACAGTATAATTCACCCCTCCACTTT. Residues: CASSWGQYNSPLHF.

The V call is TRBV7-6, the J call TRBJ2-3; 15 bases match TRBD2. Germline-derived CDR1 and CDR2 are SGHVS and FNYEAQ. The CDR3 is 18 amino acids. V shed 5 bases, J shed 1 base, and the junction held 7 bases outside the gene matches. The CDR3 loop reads CASSPRTSGRAGTDTQYF. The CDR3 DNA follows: TGTGCCAGCAGCCCGAGGACTAGCGGGAGGGCTGGCACAGATACGCAGTATTTT.

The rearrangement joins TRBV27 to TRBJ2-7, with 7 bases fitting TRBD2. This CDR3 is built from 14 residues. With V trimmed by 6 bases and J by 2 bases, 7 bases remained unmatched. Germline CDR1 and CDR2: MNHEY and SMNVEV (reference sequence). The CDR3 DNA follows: TGTGCCAGCAGAACTACTAGCGAACCCTACGAGCAGTACTTC. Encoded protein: CASRTTSEPYEQYF.

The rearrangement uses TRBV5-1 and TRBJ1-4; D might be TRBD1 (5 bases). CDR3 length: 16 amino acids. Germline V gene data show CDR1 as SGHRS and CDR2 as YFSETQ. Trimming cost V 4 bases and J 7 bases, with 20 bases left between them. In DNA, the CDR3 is TGCGCCAGCAGCCAACACTCTGGAGGGGATGGTGAAAAACTGTTTTTT. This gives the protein CASSQHSGGDGEKLFF.